This entry lists 15 T cell receptor beta chains sequenced from one sample in a study of T cells in tuberculosis. Using immunoSEQ multiplex PCR, the repertoire was profiled, and TCRdb retains in-frame clones only, with some absent. The sample has 30,000 to 35,000 clones, 97% seen once; the top ten hold 6.2%. Sequenced material: PBMCs. All receptors come from a donor aged 10-29 years with latent tuberculosis or without tuberculosis infection.

This clone is a singleton in its sample. This chain links TRBV2 with TRBJ1-1; D might be TRBD1 (5 bases). The germline V gene encodes CDR1 SNHLY and CDR2 FYNNEI. CDR3 length equals 8 residues. The CDR3 coding sequence is TGTGCTCGCGGGGGAGCTTTCTTT. It yields the protein CARGGAFF.

This chain links TRBV9 with TRBJ2-3, with a weak D call TRBD1 (5 bases). Germline V gene sequence: CDR1 SGDLS, CDR2 YYNGEE. The CDR3 is 17 residues long. Trimming left V 4 bases short and J 2 bases short, with 20 bases between. CDR3 amino acids: CASSPHAWTSSTDTQYF. CDR3 DNA: TGTGCCAGCAGCCCCCACGCCTGGACATCTTCCACAGATACGCAGTATTTT.

The chain carries TRBV9 and TRBJ1-2; D perhaps matches TRBD1 (6 bases). CDR1 and CDR2 (germline): SGDLS, YYNGEE. Trimming removed 3 bases from V and 3 bases from J, with 15 bases in between. The CDR3 totals 15 residues. Here the CDR3 DNA reads TGTGCCAGCAGCGCCTCTCGAGGGGGTCACTATGGCTACACCTTC. Protein product: CASSASRGGHYGYTF.

This chain joins TRBV6-5 and TRBJ2-7; D is perhaps TRBD2 (6 bases). The CDR3 extends over 11 amino acids. Per germline, CDR1 MNHEY and CDR2 SVGAGI. Trimming pared 4 bases from V and 7 bases from J, leaving 8 bases between. CDR3 DNA: TGTGCCAGCAGTTTGGGGGGAGAGCAGTACTTC. Its translation is CASSLGGEQYF.

This chain links TRBV5-1 with TRBJ2-7; 12 bases fit TRBD2. V was clipped by 4 bases and J by 4 bases; unmatched bases: 9. Germline assignment: CDR1 SGHRS and CDR2 YFSETQ. This CDR3 spans 16 amino acids. CDR3 nucleotide sequence: TGCGCCAGCAGCCTCTACCTAGCGGGGGGGCCATACGAGCAGTACTTC. This sequence encodes CASSLYLAGGPYEQYF.

The rearrangement joins TRBV4-1 to TRBJ2-6; D remains ambiguous. V was pared by 1 base and J by 2 bases, with 6 bases between. Germline V gene lookup returns CDR1 MGHRA and CDR2 YSYEKL. CDR3 length: 15 residues. The chain's CDR3 is CASSQVSTGANVLTF. The CDR3 DNA sequence: TGCGCCAGCAGCCAAGTTAGTACTGGGGCCAACGTCCTGACTTTC.

The chain couples TRBV9 to TRBJ2-3; 14 bases are shared with TRBD2. The germline CDR1 and CDR2 sequences are SGDLS and YYNGEE. The CDR3 is made up of 16 amino acids. J gave up 5 bases and V 5 bases, and 7 bases lay outside the gene matches. DNA for the CDR3: TGTGCCAGCAGTCCTCGACTAGCGGGAGGGGGAGATACGCAGTATTTT. It is translated as CASSPRLAGGGDTQYF.

This chain joins TRBV21-1 and TRBJ2-3; the D call in the table, TRBD2, was not verified against the DNA. TRBV21-1 is termed a pseudogene. CDR3 length equals 11 residues. In nucleotides, the CDR3 is TGTGCCGCCCGCGGGGGACATACGCAGTATTTT. Translated, it gives CAARGGHTQYF.

J is TRBJ2-2 and V is TRBV2, with TRBD1 as a possible D gene (5 bases). The CDR3 sequence is 13 residues long. V was shortened by 6 bases and J by 5 bases, with 10 bases between the two germline ends. Germline values: CDR1 SNHLY, CDR2 FYNNEI. This CDR3 reads CASRWTPTGELFF. The CDR3 DNA reads as TGTGCCAGCAGATGGACACCGACCGGGGAGCTGTTTTTT.

This chain connects TRBV28 to TRBJ2-1; D gene ambiguous. The CDR3 is 15 residues long. Trimming stripped 4 bases from V and 1 base from J, with 11 bases between. Germline V lookup: CDR1 MDHEN, CDR2 SYDVKM. This chain's CDR3 is CASSSGTRSYNEQFF. The CDR3 DNA reads as TGTGCCAGCAGTTCAGGAACACGATCCTACAATGAGCAGTTCTTC.

The rearrangement links TRBV5-1 to TRBJ2-6, with 8 positions matching TRBD1. The ends lost 9 bases at V and 3 bases at J; junction bases unmatched: 2. The CDR3 is made up of 13 amino acids. CDR1 is SGHRS, CDR2 YFSETQ, per germline. In DNA form, the CDR3 reads TGCGCCACAGGACAGGGTGGGGCCAACGTCCTGACTTTC. This codes for CATGQGGANVLTF.

The V call is TRBV13, the J call TRBJ2-7; 8 nucleotides agree with TRBD2. V gave up 5 bases and J gave up 1 base; unmatched junction bases: 4. CDR1 and CDR2 from the germline V gene are PRHDT and FYEKMQ (reference sequence). The CDR3 loop spans 14 amino acids. In DNA, the CDR3 is TGTGCCAGCAGCCCGGGGGGGCATTCCTACGAGCAGTACTTC. Amino acids: CASSPGGHSYEQYF.

The chain joins TRBV4-1 to TRBJ2-3; D may be TRBD1 (6 bases). CDR1 MGHRA and CDR2 YSYEKL come from the germline V gene. The length of the CDR3 is 15 residues. V lost 0 bases, J lost 11 bases, and 18 bases lay in between. CDR3 nucleotides: TGCGCCAGCAGCCAAGAGATTCACAGCCTAGGGGGGCAGTATTTT. It specifies CASSQEIHSLGGQYF.

The J gene is TRBJ2-2, the V gene TRBV13; TRBD2 might be the D (5 bases). From germline, CDR1 is PRHDT and CDR2 FYEKMQ (reference sequence). Deletions cut 5 bases from V and 0 bases from J, with 16 bases between. The CDR3 has 17 amino acids. DNA of the CDR3: TGTGCCAGCAGCCCGCCGACATCGGGGACGAACACCGGGGAGCTGTTTTTT. It yields the protein CASSPPTSGTNTGELFF.

The rearrangement links TRBV20-1 to TRBJ1-2; D remains unclear. Germline loops: CDR1 DFQATT, CDR2 SNEGSKA (reference sequence). The CDR3 runs to 11 residues. The V end lost 3 bases, the J end lost 2 bases, and 4 bases lay between the germline ends. CDR3 DNA: TGCAGTGCTAGGGAGAACTATGGCTACACCTTC. Protein sequence: CSARENYGYTF.